Below, 6 T cell receptor beta chains from the same sample are listed, as sequenced in a study of OX40 agonist ivuxolimab in advanced cancers. The table came from immunoSEQ multiplex PCR; TCRdb's copy has only in-frame clones and leaves some out. This table holds about 81,000 clones, about 92% found once. The specimen comprised CD4+ or CD8+ T cells sorted from blood, sampled in a trial of the OX40 agonist ivuxolimab. These receptors were obtained from an adult with an advanced solid tumor such as melanoma, head and neck, liver or kidney cancer.

The chain is built from TRBV19 and TRBJ2-1; 15 bases match TRBD2. The CDR3 is 16 residues long. Germline CDR1 is LNHDA and CDR2 is SQIVND (reference sequence). Trimming removed 4 bases from V and 7 bases from J; junction bases left unmatched: 5. CDR3 loop: CASSNGLAGGPNEQFF. CDR3 sequence (DNA): TGTGCCAGTAGTAATGGACTAGCGGGGGGGCCAAATGAGCAGTTCTTC.

The genes are TRBV9 and TRBJ2-1; the match to TRBD2 covers 9 bases. Germline loops: CDR1 SGDLS, CDR2 YYNGEE. The CDR3 extends over 15 amino acids. J was trimmed by 13 bases and V by 3 bases; bases with no gene match: 14. The CDR3 spells CASSAPSTASGAQFF. Here the CDR3 DNA reads TGTGCCAGCAGCGCGCCCTCGACGGCTAGCGGGGCCCAGTTCTTC.

The chain has TRBV5-6 and TRBJ2-7, with D possibly being TRBD1 (5 bases). The V gene lost 4 bases and the J gene lost 2 bases, with 13 bases spanning the gap. Germline V gives CDR1 SGHDT, CDR2 YYEEEE. The CDR3 runs to 14 residues. This chain's CDR3 is CASSRQQATYEQYF. CDR3 nucleotides: TGTGCCAGCAGCCGGCAACAGGCAACCTACGAGCAGTACTTC.

The chain carries TRBV9 and TRBJ2-1; D unclear. This CDR3 comprises 16 residues. The germline V and J ends were trimmed by 0 bases and 0 bases, with 10 bases remaining between them. Germline loops: CDR1 SGDLS, CDR2 YYNGEE. CDR3 DNA: TGTGCCAGCAGCGTAGAAAGGGCTTCCTCCTACAATGAGCAGTTCTTC. It encodes CASSVERASSYNEQFF. The whole variable domain, filled in from reference TRBV9 and TRBJ2-1, reads DSGVTQTPKHLITATGQRVTLRCSPRSGDLSVYWYQQSLDQGLQFLIQYYNGEERAKGNILERFSAQQFPDLHSELNLSSLELGDSALYFCASSVERASSYNEQFFGPGTRLTVL.

V gene TRBV27 combines with J gene TRBJ1-2; D not resolved. Looked up from germline, CDR1 is MNHEY and CDR2 is SMNVEV (reference sequence). Trimming shortened V by 0 bases and J by 0 bases, and 11 bases separated the two germline ends. The CDR3 has 16 amino acids. The CDR3 region has the DNA TGTGCCAGCAGTTTATCGGGCAGGCCCGCTAACTATGGCTACACCTTC. It encodes CASSLSGRPANYGYTF.

The J gene is TRBJ2-1, the V gene TRBV7-3; TRBD2 aligns across 9 bases. This CDR3 has 14 residues. CDR1 and CDR2 (germline): SGHTA, FQGTGA. With 5 bases clipped from V and 5 bases from J, the junction kept 4 bases outside the gene matches. The CDR3 protein is CASSPGLAHNEQFF. For the CDR3, the DNA is TGTGCCAGCAGCCCGGGACTAGCTCACAATGAGCAGTTCTTC.